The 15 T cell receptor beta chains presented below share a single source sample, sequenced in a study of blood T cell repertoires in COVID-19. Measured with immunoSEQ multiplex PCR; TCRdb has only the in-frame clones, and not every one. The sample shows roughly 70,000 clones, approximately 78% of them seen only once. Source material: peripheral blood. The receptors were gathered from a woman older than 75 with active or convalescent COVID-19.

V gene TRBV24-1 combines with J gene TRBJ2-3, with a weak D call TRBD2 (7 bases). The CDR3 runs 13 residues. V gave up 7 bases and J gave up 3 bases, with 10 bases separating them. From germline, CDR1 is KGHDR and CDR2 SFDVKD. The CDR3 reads CATRGGATDTQYF. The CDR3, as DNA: TGTGCCACCAGGGGGGGGGCAACAGATACGCAGTATTTT.

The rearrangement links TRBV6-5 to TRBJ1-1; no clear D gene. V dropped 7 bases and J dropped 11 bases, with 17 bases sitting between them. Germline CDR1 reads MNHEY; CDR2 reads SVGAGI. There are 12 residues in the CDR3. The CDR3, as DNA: TGTGCCAGCACAGGCGCAGGTATGAAGGCTTTCTTT. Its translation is CASTGAGMKAFF.

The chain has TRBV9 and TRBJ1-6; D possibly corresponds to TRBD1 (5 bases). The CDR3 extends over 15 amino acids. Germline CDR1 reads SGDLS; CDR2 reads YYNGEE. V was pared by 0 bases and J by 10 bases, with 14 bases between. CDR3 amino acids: CASSVEVQGRSPLHF. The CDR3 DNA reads TGTGCCAGCAGCGTAGAGGTCCAGGGTCGGTCACCCCTCCACTTT.

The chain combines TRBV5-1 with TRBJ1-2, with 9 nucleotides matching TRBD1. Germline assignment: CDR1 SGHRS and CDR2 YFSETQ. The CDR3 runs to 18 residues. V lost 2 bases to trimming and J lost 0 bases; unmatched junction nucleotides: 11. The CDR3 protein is CASSFYGQGRRANYGYTF. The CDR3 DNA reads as TGCGCCAGCAGCTTCTACGGACAGGGGAGGCGAGCTAACTATGGCTACACCTTC.

CDR3 DNA: TGTGCCAGTAGTAGCCCCCCTGGACTAGAGAGGAGTAGCACAGATACGCAGTATTTT. It is translated as CASSSPPGLERSSTDTQYF. The chain is built from TRBV19 and TRBJ2-3; 7 bases agree with TRBD2. Germline CDR1 LNHDA, CDR2 SQIVND (reference sequence). The CDR3 runs to 19 residues. V lost 4 bases to trimming and J lost 0 bases; unmatched junction nucleotides: 16.

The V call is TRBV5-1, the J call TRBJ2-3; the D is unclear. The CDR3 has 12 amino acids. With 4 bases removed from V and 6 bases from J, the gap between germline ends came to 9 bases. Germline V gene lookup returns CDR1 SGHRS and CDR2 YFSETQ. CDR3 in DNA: TGCGCCAGCAGCCGCGAGTCGGATACGCAGTATTTT. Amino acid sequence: CASSRESDTQYF.

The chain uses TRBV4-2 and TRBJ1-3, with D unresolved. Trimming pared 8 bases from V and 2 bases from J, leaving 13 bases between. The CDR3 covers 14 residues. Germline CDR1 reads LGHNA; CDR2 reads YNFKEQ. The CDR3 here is CASRMEVPGNTIYF. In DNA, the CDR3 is TGTGCCAGCCGTATGGAGGTGCCTGGAAACACCATATATTTT.

The CDR3 loop reads CASSFHMTGNTGELFF. The CDR3 coding sequence is TGTGCCAGCAGTTTCCACATGACGGGAAACACCGGGGAGCTGTTTTTT. The gene calls are TRBV27 and TRBJ2-2; D is possibly TRBD2 (5 bases). With 3 bases removed from V and 2 bases from J, the gap between germline ends came to 13 bases. The CDR3 has 16 amino acids. Germline V gene lookup returns CDR1 MNHEY and CDR2 SMNVEV (reference sequence).

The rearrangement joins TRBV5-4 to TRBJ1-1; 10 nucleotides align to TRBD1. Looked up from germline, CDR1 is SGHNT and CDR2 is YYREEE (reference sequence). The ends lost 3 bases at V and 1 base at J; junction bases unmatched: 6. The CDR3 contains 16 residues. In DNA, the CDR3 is TGTGCCAGCAGCTCCCGGGACAGGGGAGGGAACACTGAAGCTTTCTTT. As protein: CASSSRDRGGNTEAFF.

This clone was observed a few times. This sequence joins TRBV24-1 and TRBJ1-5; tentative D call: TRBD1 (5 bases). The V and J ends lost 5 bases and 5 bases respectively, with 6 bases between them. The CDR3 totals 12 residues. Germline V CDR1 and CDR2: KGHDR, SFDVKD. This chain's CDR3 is CATSAGDQPQHF. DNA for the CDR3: TGTGCCACCAGTGCGGGGGATCAGCCCCAGCATTTT.

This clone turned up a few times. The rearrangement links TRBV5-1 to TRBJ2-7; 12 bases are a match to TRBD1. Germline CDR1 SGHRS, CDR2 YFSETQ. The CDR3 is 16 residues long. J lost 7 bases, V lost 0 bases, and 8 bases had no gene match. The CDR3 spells CASSLVPGTGGYEQYF. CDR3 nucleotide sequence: TGCGCCAGCAGCTTGGTTCCCGGGACAGGGGGCTATGAGCAGTACTTC.

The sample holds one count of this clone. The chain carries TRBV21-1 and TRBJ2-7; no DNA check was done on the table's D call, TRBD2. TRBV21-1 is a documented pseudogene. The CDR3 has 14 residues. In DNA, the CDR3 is TGTGCCGGGGGGGGGCCCCGGGAATTCTACGAGCAGTACTTC. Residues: CAGGGPREFYEQYF.

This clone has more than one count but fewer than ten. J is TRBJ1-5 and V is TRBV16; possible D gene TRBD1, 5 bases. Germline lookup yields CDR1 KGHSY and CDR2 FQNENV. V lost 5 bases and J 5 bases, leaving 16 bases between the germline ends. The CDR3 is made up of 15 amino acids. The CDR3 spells CASSLWKGVDQPQHF. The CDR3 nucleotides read TGTGCCAGCAGCTTATGGAAAGGGGTGGATCAGCCCCAGCATTTT.

The CDR3 loop reads CASSQEGTQTSTDTQYF. CDR3 nucleotides: TGCGCCAGCAGCCAAGAAGGAACTCAGACTAGCACAGATACGCAGTATTTT. The genes are TRBV4-1 and TRBJ2-3; D is unresolved. CDR1 and CDR2 (germline): MGHRA, YSYEKL. The CDR3 length is 17 residues. Trimming shortened V by 0 bases and J by 0 bases, and 13 bases separated the two germline ends.

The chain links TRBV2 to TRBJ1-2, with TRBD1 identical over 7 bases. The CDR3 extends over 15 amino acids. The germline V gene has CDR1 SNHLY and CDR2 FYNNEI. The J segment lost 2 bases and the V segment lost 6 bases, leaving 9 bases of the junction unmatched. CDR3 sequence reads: CASSSPTGRNYGYTF. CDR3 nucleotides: TGTGCCAGCAGCAGCCCGACAGGGAGGAACTATGGCTACACCTTC.